This is a list of T cell receptor beta chains from one sample in a study of technical replicates of blood from a handful of donors. The table came from immunoSEQ multiplex PCR; TCRdb's copy has only in-frame clones and leaves some out. The data contain 60,000 to 90,000 clones, 95% of them singletons. The sample was T cells isolated from PBMCs. These receptors were obtained from a human donor in good health. Both conserved end residues are part of each CDR3. The D gene is left open where the match is weak. The size entry is marked missing in some rows and otherwise reads once, few, many or a size class.

clone size	V gene	D gene	J gene	CDR3 DNA	CDR3 protein
few	TRBV5-1	.	TRBJ1-5	TGCGCCAGCAGCTTGGTTGGAGGGGATCAGCCCCAGCATTTT	CASSLVGGDQPQHF
.	TRBV11-3	TRBD2	TRBJ2-7	TGTGCCAGCAGCCCAGCGTCTAGCGGGGGCTCCTACGAGCAGTACTTC	CASSPASSGGSYEQYF
.	TRBV18	.	TRBJ1-4	TGTGCCAGCTCTCCCACAACCTTAACGATGGGCGTCAGCGAAAAACTGTTTTTT	CASSPTTLTMGVSEKLFF
.	TRBV9	TRBD1	TRBJ2-7	TGTGCCAGCAGCGTGGACAGGGGCCGCGAGCAGTACTTC	CASSVDRGREQYF
.	TRBV27	.	TRBJ2-7	TGTGCCAGCAGTTTCCTGCAGGGGATTGAAGAGCAGTACTTC	CASSFLQGIEEQYF
once	TRBV2	.	TRBJ1-1	TGTGCCAGCAGTGTAAACACTGAAGCTTTCTTT	CASSVNTEAFF
.	TRBV27	.	TRBJ1-6	TGTGCCAGCAGGTTCGGGACATCCTATAATTCACCCCTCCACTTT	CASRFGTSYNSPLHF
few	TRBV6-1	TRBD1	TRBJ1-6	TGTGCCAGCAGTGGGACAGGAGGAGCGAATTCACCCCTCCACTTT	CASSGTGGANSPLHF
.	TRBV7-9	.	TRBJ2-3	TGTGCCAGCACCTTCTGGAGGGCTAGCGGCACAGATACGCAGTATTTT	CASTFWRASGTDTQYF
.	TRBV9	.	TRBJ2-3	TGTGCCAGTACGCCAGGGGAAGATACGCAGTATTTT	CASTPGEDTQYF